One and the same sample provided the 14 T cell receptor beta chains below, sequenced in a study of shared clonotypes between healthy human individuals. In the naive CD8 group, cells lacked CD45RO and were positively selected for CCR7, so terminally differentiated effector memory CD45RA+ cells were left out. Profiled with immunoSEQ multiplex PCR; TCRdb holds only in-frame clones, not every one. The repertoire holds some 1,900,000 clones, with approximately 95% as singletons. Sequenced material: naive CD8+ T cells sorted from blood. The receptors here all came from a man in his late teens or twenties in good health.

Regarding this clone: Other nucleotide sequences in the sample specify the same CDR3. V usage is TRBV9 and J usage is TRBJ2-3; 11 nucleotides align to TRBD2. The CDR3 totals 15 residues. Germline assignment: CDR1 SGDLS and CDR2 YYNGEE. The J segment lost 3 bases and the V segment lost 2 bases, leaving 2 bases of the junction unmatched. CDR3 region: CASSVVAGGTDTQYF. Written as DNA, the CDR3 is TGTGCCAGCAGCGTCGTAGCGGGGGGGACAGATACGCAGTATTTT.

The J gene is TRBJ2-7, the V gene TRBV11-2; D is possibly TRBD1 (6 bases). Germline assignment: CDR1 SGHAT and CDR2 FQNNGV. The CDR3 is made up of 15 amino acids. V gave up 3 bases and J gave up 2 bases, with 14 bases separating them. The CDR3 reads CASSFLGGMAYEQYF. DNA of the CDR3: TGTGCCAGCAGCTTCTTAGGGGGTATGGCCTACGAGCAGTACTTC.

V and J are TRBV4-1 and TRBJ1-2, with unresolved D. The CDR3 totals 14 residues. The ends were cut back, 4 bases at V and 0 bases at J, with 9 bases in the middle. Looked up from germline, CDR1 is MGHRA and CDR2 is YSYEKL. The CDR3 DNA follows: TGCGCCAGCAGCCTGGGAGGCTCTAACTATGGCTACACCTTC. As protein: CASSLGGSNYGYTF.

The chain has TRBV30 and TRBJ2-7; D gene unclear. Per the germline V gene, CDR1 is GTSNPN and CDR2 is SVGIG (reference sequence). Trimming shortened V by 2 bases and J by 5 bases, and 7 bases separated the two germline ends. The CDR3 runs to 11 residues. The DNA of the CDR3 is TGTGCCTGGAGTAGTACCCACGAGCAGTACTTC. This translates into CAWSSTHEQYF.

This clone was seen a single time. The J gene is TRBJ1-4, the V gene TRBV27, with D unresolved. The CDR3 extends over 17 amino acids. Germline CDR1 reads MNHEY; CDR2 reads SMNVEV (reference sequence). Trimming left V 5 bases short and J 5 bases short, with 21 bases between. CDR3 nucleotides: TGTGCCAGCAGTCCCCTGGACGGGAGTTTCCAAAATGAAAAACTGTTTTTT. Protein sequence: CASSPLDGSFQNEKLFF.

V usage is TRBV12-2 and J usage is TRBJ2-3; the table calls TRBD2, which could not be checked here. TRBV12-2 is shown as a pseudogene. CDR3 length: 18 residues. The CDR3 sequence: CASRLPLSGTSGADTQYF. The CDR3 coding sequence is TGTGCAAGTCGCTTGCCACTCTCGGGGACTAGTGGCGCAGATACGCAGTATTTT.

The gene calls are TRBV9 and TRBJ2-3, with D perhaps TRBD2 (5 bases). The length of the CDR3 is 15 residues. V was pared by 0 bases and J by 2 bases, with 10 bases between. Looked up from germline, CDR1 is SGDLS and CDR2 is YYNGEE. The CDR3 sequence: CASSVEAGPTDTQYF. CDR3 DNA sequence: TGTGCCAGCAGCGTAGAGGCGGGCCCCACAGATACGCAGTATTTT.

V is TRBV20-1 and J is TRBJ2-7, with TRBD2 as a possible D gene (6 bases). CDR1 is DFQATT, CDR2 SNEGSKA, per germline (reference sequence). Trimming took off 3 bases at V and 8 bases at J, with 11 bases between the two ends. This CDR3 is built from 11 residues. The CDR3: CSARPSGQQYF. In DNA, the CDR3 is TGCAGTGCTAGGCCCAGCGGGCAGCAGTACTTC.

The table lists this clone with a count of one. The chain combines TRBV2 with TRBJ2-7; D is perhaps TRBD2 (5 bases). V gave up 4 bases and J gave up 0 bases, with 19 bases separating them. The germline CDR1 and CDR2 sequences are SNHLY and FYNNEI. The CDR3 has 17 residues. CDR3 sequence reads: CASSVPWQEESSYEQYF. In nucleotides, the CDR3 is TGTGCCAGCAGTGTCCCATGGCAGGAGGAAAGCTCCTACGAGCAGTACTTC.

A note on this clone: This sample includes further DNA sequences coding for the same CDR3. The rearrangement links TRBV4-1 to TRBJ2-7, with D maybe TRBD1 (6 bases). V gave up 0 bases and J gave up 3 bases, with 12 bases separating them. The CDR3 is 15 residues long. The germline gives CDR1 MGHRA, CDR2 YSYEKL. CDR3 nucleotide sequence: TGCGCCAGCAGCCAAGAAGGAACAGGGTACTACGAGCAGTACTTC. As protein: CASSQEGTGYYEQYF.

The rearrangement joins TRBV2 to TRBJ2-1, with D uncertain. Germline values: CDR1 SNHLY, CDR2 FYNNEI. This CDR3 comprises 14 residues. Trimming cost V 6 bases and J 2 bases, with 11 bases left between them. The CDR3 DNA sequence: TGTGCCAGCAGAATGGGAAAAACCTACAATGAGCAGTTCTTC. Protein sequence: CASRMGKTYNEQFF.

This chain joins TRBV2 and TRBJ2-2; D remains unclear. The V end lost 6 bases, the J end lost 1 base, and 3 bases lay between the germline ends. The CDR3 length is 12 residues. Germline-derived CDR1 and CDR2 are SNHLY and FYNNEI. CDR3 residues: CASRGNTGELFF. DNA for the CDR3: TGTGCCAGCAGGGGGAACACCGGGGAGCTGTTTTTT. Supplemented by reference TRBV2 and TRBJ2-2, the full variable domain reads EPEVTQTPSHQVTQMGQEVILRCVPISNHLYFYWYRQILGQKVEFLVSFYNNEISEKSEIFDDQFSVERPDGSNFTLKIRSTKLEDSAMYFCASRGNTGELFFGEGSRLTVL.

The chain uses TRBV7-9 and TRBJ1-1; D call uncertain. The CDR3 runs to 14 residues. Between the trimmed V and J ends, which lost 0 bases and 7 bases, there was a span of 12 bases. In germline, CDR1 is SEHNR, CDR2 FQNEAQ (reference sequence). CDR3 coding DNA: TGTGCCAGCAGCTTAGCGTCCGCAGCCGATGAAGCTTTCTTT. This codes for CASSLASAADEAFF.

This chain uses TRBV27 with TRBJ1-1; D perhaps matches TRBD1 (5 bases). The CDR3 runs 15 residues. Germline V CDR1 and CDR2: MNHEY, SMNVEV (reference sequence). V lost 5 bases and J 5 bases, leaving 18 bases between the germline ends. CDR3 region: CASSPLGGWVTEAFF. The CDR3 DNA reads TGTGCCAGCAGTCCCCTGGGGGGATGGGTTACTGAAGCTTTCTTT.